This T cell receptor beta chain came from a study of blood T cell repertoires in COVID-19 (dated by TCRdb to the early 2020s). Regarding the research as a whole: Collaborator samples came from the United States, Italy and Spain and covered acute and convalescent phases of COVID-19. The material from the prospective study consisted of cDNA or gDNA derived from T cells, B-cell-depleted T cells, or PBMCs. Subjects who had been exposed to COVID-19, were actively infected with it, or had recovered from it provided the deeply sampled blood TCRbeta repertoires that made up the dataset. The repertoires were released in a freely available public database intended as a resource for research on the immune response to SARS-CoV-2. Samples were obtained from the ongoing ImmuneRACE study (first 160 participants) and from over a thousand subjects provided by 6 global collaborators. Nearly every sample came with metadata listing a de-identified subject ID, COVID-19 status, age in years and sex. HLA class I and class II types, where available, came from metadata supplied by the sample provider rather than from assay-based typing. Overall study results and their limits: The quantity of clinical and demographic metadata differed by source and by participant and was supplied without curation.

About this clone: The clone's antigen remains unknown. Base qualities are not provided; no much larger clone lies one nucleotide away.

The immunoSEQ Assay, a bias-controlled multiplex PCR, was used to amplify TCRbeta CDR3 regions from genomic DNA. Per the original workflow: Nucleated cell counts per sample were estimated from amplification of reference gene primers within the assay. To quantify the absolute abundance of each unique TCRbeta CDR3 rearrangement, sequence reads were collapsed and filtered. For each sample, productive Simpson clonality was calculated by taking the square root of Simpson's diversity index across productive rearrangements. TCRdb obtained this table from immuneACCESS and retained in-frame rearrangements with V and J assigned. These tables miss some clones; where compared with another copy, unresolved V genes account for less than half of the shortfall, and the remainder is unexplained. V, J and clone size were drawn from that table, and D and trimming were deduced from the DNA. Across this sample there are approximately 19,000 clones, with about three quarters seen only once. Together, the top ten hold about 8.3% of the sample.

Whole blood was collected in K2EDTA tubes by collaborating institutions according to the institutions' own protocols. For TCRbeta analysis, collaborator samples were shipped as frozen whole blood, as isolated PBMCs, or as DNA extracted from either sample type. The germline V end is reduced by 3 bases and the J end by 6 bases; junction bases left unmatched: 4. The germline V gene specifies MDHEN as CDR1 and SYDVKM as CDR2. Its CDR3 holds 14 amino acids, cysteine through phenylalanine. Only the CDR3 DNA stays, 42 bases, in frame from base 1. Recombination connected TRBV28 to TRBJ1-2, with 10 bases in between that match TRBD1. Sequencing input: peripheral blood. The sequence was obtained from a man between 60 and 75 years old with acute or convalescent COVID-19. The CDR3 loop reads CASSFGGQGHGYTF. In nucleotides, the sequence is TGTGCCAGCAGTTTCGGGGGACAGGGGCATGGCTACACCTTC.